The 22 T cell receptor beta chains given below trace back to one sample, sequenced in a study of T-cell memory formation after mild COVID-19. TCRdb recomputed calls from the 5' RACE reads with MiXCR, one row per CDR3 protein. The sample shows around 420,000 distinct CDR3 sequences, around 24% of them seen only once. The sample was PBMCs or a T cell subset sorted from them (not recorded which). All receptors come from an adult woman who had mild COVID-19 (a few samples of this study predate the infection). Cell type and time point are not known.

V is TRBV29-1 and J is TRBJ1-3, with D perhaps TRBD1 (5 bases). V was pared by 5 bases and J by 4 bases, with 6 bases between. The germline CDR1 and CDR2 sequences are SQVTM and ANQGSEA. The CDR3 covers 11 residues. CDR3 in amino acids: CSVWGGNTIYF. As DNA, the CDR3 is TGCAGCGTTTGGGGGGGAAACACCATATATTTT. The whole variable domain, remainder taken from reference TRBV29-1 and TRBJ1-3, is SAVISQKPSRDICQRGTSLTIQCQVDSQVTMMFWYRQQPGQSLTLIATANQGSEATYESGFVIDKFPISRPNLTFSTLTVSNMSPEDSSIYLCSVWGGNTIYFGEGSWLTVV.

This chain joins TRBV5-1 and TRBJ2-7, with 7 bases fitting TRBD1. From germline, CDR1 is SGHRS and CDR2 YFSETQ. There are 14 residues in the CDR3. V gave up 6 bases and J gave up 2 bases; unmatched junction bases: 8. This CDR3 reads CASKRAGGAYEQYF. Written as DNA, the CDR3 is TGCGCCAGCAAACGAGCAGGGGGTGCCTACGAGCAGTACTTC.

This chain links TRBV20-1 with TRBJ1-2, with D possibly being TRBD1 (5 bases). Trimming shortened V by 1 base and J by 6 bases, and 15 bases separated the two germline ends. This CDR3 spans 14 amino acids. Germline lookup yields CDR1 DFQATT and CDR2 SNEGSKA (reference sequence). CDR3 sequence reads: CSARVTGRENGYTF. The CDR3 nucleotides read TGCAGTGCTAGAGTAACGGGCAGGGAGAATGGCTACACCTTC.

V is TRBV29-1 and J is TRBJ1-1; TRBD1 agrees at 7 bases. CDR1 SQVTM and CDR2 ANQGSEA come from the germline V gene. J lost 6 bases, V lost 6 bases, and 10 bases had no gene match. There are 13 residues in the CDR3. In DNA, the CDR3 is TGCAGCGTCTTCAGACAGGGTTCGGCTGAAGCTTTCTTT. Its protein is CSVFRQGSAEAFF.

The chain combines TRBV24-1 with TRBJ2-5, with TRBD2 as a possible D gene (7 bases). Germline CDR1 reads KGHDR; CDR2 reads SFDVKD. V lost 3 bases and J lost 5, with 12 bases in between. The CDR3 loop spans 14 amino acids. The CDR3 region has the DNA TGTGCCACCAGTGATACGGGGGGCCAGGAGACCCAGTACTTC. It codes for CATSDTGGQETQYF.

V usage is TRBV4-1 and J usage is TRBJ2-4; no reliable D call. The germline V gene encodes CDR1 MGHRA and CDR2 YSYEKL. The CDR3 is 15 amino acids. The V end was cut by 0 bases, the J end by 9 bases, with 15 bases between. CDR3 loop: CASSQDSQRMAIQYF. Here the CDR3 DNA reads TGCGCCAGCAGCCAAGATTCGCAGAGGATGGCCATTCAGTACTTC.

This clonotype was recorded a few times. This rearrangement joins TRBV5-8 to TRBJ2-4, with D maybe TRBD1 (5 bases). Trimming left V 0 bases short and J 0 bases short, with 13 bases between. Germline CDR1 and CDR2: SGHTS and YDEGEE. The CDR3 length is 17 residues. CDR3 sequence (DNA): TGTGCCAGCAGCTTGGGGAAAGGACAACTAGCCAAAAACATTCAGTACTTC. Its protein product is CASSLGKGQLAKNIQYF.

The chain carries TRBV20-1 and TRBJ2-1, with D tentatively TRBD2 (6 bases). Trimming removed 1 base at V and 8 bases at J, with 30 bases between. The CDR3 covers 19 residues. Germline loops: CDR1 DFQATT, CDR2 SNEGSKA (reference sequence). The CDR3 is CSARASPEGISRVVYEQFF. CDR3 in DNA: TGCAGTGCTAGAGCGTCTCCGGAGGGGATCTCTAGGGTAGTCTATGAGCAGTTCTTC.

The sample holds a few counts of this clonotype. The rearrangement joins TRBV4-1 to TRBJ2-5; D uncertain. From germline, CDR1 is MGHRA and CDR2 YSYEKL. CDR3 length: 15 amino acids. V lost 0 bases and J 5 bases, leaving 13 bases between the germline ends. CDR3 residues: CASSQDGTAVETQYF. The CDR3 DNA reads TGCGCCAGCAGCCAAGATGGTACAGCAGTCGAGACCCAGTACTTC.

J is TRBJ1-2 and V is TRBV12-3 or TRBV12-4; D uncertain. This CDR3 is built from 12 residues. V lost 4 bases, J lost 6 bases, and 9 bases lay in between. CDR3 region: CASSYTRDGYTF. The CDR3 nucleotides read TGTGCCAGCAGTTACACCCGGGATGGCTACACCTTC.

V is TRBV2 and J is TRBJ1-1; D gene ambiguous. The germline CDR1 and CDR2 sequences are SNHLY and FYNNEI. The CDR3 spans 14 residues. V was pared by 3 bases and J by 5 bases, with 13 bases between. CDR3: CASSEQGFLTEAFF. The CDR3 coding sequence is TGTGCCAGCAGTGAGCAAGGTTTTCTAACTGAAGCTTTCTTT. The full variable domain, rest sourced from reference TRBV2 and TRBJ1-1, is EPEVTQTPSHQVTQMGQEVILRCVPISNHLYFYWYRQILGQKVEFLVSFYNNEISEKSEIFDDQFSVERPDGSNFTLKIRSTKLEDSAMYFCASSEQGFLTEAFFGQGTRLTVV.

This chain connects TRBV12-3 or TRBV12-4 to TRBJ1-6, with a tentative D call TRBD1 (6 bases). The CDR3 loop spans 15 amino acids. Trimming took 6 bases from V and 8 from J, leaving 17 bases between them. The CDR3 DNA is TGTGCCAGCAGGCTGACAGGAACCCATGATTCACCCCTCCACTTT. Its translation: CASRLTGTHDSPLHF.

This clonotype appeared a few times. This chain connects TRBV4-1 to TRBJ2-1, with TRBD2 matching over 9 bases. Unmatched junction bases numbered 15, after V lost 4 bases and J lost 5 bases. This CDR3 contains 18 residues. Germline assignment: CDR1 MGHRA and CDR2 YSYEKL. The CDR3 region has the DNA TGCGCCAGCAGCCCCCTCAGGGTAGCGGGAGTGGGAAACAATGAGCAGTTCTTC. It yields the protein CASSPLRVAGVGNNEQFF.

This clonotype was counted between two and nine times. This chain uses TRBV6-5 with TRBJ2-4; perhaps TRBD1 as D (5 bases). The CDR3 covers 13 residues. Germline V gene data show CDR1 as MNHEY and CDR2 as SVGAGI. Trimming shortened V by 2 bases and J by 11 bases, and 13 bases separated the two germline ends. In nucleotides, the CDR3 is TGTGCCAGCAGTTACAATCCAGGGTCACTTCAGTACTTC. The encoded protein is CASSYNPGSLQYF.

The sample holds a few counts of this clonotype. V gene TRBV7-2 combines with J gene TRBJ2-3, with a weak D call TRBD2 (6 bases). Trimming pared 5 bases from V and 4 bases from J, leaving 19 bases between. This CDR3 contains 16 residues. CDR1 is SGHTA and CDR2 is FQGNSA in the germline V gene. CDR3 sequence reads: CASSRTLSGGADTQYF. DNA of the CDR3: TGTGCCAGCAGCCGCACCCTAAGCGGAGGGGCAGATACGCAGTATTTT.

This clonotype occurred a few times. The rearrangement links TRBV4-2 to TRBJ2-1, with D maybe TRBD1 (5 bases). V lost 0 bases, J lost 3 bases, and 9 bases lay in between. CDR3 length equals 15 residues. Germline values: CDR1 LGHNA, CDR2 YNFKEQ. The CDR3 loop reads CASSQDRQRYNEQFF. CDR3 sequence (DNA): TGTGCCAGCAGCCAAGATCGACAGCGCTACAATGAGCAGTTCTTC.

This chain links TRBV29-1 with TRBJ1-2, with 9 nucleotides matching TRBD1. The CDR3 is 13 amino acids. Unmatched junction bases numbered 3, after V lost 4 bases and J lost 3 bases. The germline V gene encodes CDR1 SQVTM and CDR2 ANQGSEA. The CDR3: CSVVTGGYYGYTF. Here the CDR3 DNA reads TGCAGCGTTGTAACAGGGGGCTACTATGGCTACACCTTC.

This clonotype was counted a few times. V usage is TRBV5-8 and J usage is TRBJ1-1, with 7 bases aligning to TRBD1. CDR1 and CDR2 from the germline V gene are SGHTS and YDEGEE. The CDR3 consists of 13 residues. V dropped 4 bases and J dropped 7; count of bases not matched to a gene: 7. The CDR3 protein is CASSLGQTFEAFF. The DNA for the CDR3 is TGTGCCAGCAGCCTGGGACAGACCTTTGAAGCTTTCTTT.

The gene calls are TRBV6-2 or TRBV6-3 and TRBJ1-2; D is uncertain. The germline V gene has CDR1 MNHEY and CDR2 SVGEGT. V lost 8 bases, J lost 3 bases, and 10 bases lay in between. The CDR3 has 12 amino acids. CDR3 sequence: CASAQRDYGYTF. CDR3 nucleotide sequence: TGTGCCAGCGCCCAAAGGGACTATGGCTACACCTTC.

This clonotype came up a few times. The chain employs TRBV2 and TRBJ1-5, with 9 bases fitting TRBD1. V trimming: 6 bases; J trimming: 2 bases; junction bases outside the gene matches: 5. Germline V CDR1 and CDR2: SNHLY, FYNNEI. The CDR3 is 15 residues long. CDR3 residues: CASRGQGIGNQPQHF. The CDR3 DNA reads TGTGCCAGCAGGGGACAGGGAATTGGCAATCAGCCCCAGCATTTT.

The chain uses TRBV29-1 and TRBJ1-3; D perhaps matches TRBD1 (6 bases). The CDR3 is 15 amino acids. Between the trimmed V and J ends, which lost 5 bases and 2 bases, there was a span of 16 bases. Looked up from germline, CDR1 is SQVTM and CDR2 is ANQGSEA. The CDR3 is CSVLGKGVAGNTIYF. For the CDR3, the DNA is TGCAGCGTTTTGGGAAAGGGGGTAGCTGGAAACACCATATATTTT.

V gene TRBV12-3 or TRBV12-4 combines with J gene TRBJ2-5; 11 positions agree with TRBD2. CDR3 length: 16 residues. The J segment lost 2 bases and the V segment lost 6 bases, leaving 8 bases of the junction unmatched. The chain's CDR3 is CASSPRGLAEQETQYF. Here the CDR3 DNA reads TGTGCCAGCAGCCCCAGGGGACTAGCGGAACAAGAGACCCAGTACTTC.